The 3 T cell receptor beta chains listed next were all sequenced from one sample in a study of T-cell memory formation after mild COVID-19. Each CDR3 protein gets one entry after TCRdb re-called the 5' RACE reads with MiXCR. The sample lists fewer than 350,000 distinct CDR3 sequences; around 8% were seen once. Sequencing was performed on PBMCs or a T cell subset sorted from them (not recorded which). The receptors here all came from a man aged 18 to 30 who had mild COVID-19 (a few samples of this study predate the infection). Cell type and time point are not known.

The sample holds a few counts of this clonotype. The chain carries TRBV19 and TRBJ2-5; D unclear. There are 13 residues in the CDR3. Germline V gene lookup returns CDR1 LNHDA and CDR2 SQIVND (reference sequence). Deletions cut 3 bases from V and 2 bases from J, with 7 bases between. The CDR3: CASSIVDQETQYF. The CDR3, as DNA: TGTGCCAGTAGTATTGTAGATCAAGAGACCCAGTACTTC.

The rearrangement joins TRBV28 to TRBJ2-1, with D possibly being TRBD1 or TRBD2 (6 bases each). The CDR3 consists of 14 residues. Germline CDR1 MDHEN, CDR2 SYDVKM. Trimming removed 7 bases at V and 6 bases at J, with 16 bases between. CDR3 residues: CASNYPGAGNEQFF. The CDR3 DNA sequence: TGTGCCAGCAACTACCCGGGGGCGGGCAATGAGCAGTTCTTC.

This clonotype has more than one count but fewer than ten. This chain joins TRBV5-1 and TRBJ2-3; maybe TRBD1 (6 bases). The CDR3 has 15 residues. Trimming stripped 4 bases from V and 2 bases from J, with 14 bases between. The germline V gene encodes CDR1 SGHRS and CDR2 YFSETQ. The chain's CDR3 is CASSPLDRSTDTQYF. DNA of the CDR3: TGCGCCAGCAGCCCGCTGGACAGATCCACAGATACGCAGTATTTT.